The 17 T cell receptor beta chains below come from one sample, sequenced in a study of blood T cell repertoires in COVID-19. The protocol was immunoSEQ multiplex PCR, while the TCRdb copy is restricted to in-frame clones and leaves out a portion. Of about 100,000 clones detected, roughly 92% appear once; the ten largest clones hold roughly 5%. What was sequenced was peripheral blood. These receptors all come from a man in his sixties or seventies with acute or convalescent COVID-19.

This chain joins TRBV9 and TRBJ2-7; 10 bases are a match to TRBD2. Germline V gene sequence: CDR1 SGDLS, CDR2 YYNGEE. The CDR3 is made up of 16 amino acids. J lost 2 bases, V lost 0 bases, and 5 bases had no gene match. The CDR3 DNA reads as TGTGCCAGCAGCGTAGCGTCACTAGCGGGAACCTACGAGCAGTACTTC. Translating it yields CASSVASLAGTYEQYF.

The chain recombines TRBV9 with TRBJ2-1, with TRBD2 matching 10 bases. The ends lost 1 base at V and 6 bases at J; junction bases unmatched: 4. There are 15 residues in the CDR3. Germline CDR1 and CDR2: SGDLS and YYNGEE. The DNA for the CDR3 is TGTGCCAGCAGCGTACTAGCGGGAGTCGGCAATGAGCAGTTCTTC. Translated: CASSVLAGVGNEQFF.

The rearrangement joins TRBV5-1 to TRBJ1-5, with D tentatively TRBD1 (5 bases). The CDR3 loop spans 13 amino acids. CDR1 is SGHRS and CDR2 is YFSETQ in the germline V gene. Trimming left V 5 bases short and J 7 bases short, with 13 bases between. The CDR3 coding sequence is TGCGCCAGCAGTCAGGGCCCGGACCAGCCCCAGCATTTT. Amino acid sequence: CASSQGPDQPQHF.

The chain employs TRBV5-1 and TRBJ1-4, with D perhaps matching TRBD1 (6 bases). The CDR3 is made up of 16 amino acids. V lost 3 bases to trimming and J lost 0 bases, with 12 bases between them. Germline lookup yields CDR1 SGHRS and CDR2 YFSETQ. DNA of the CDR3: TGCGCCAGCAGCTGGGGGCCCCGTGCAACTAATGAAAAACTGTTTTTT. Translating it yields CASSWGPRATNEKLFF.

This chain joins TRBV7-9 and TRBJ2-3; D is uncertain. Per the germline V gene, CDR1 is SEHNR and CDR2 is FQNEAQ (reference sequence). The CDR3 is 11 residues long. The germline V and J ends were trimmed by 5 bases and 4 bases, with 4 bases remaining between them. The CDR3 sequence: CASSPADTQYF. The CDR3 DNA follows: TGTGCCAGCAGCCCCGCAGATACGCAGTATTTT.

The chain combines TRBV7-2 with TRBJ2-7; tentatively, D is TRBD1 (7 bases). The germline V and J ends were trimmed by 3 bases and 5 bases, with 14 bases remaining between them. The CDR3 totals 14 residues. The germline V gene has CDR1 SGHTA and CDR2 FQGNSA. The CDR3 here is CASSFQQGRHEQYF. CDR3 DNA: TGTGCCAGCAGCTTTCAACAGGGGAGGCACGAGCAGTACTTC.

The chain employs TRBV28 and TRBJ2-7, with 12 bases that match TRBD1. V dropped 7 bases and J dropped 6; count of bases not matched to a gene: 10. The CDR3 is 15 amino acids. Per the germline V gene, CDR1 is MDHEN and CDR2 is SYDVKM. In DNA, the CDR3 is TGTGCCAGCATCGATCCGGGACAGGGGGCATCCGAGCAGTACTTC. It translates to CASIDPGQGASEQYF.

The chain couples TRBV6-6 to TRBJ1-4; D gene ambiguous. The V and J ends lost 7 bases and 0 bases respectively, with 12 bases between them. The germline gives CDR1 MNHNY, CDR2 SVGAGI (reference sequence). The CDR3 runs 15 residues. CDR3 residues: CASTRIGATNEKLFF. The CDR3 bases are TGTGCCAGCACCCGAATCGGGGCAACTAATGAAAAACTGTTTTTT.

This chain links TRBV5-1 with TRBJ2-2, with 7 bases fitting TRBD1. After removal of 0 bases from V and 4 bases from J, the junction contained 6 bases not matched to a gene. The CDR3 has 16 amino acids. Germline V gives CDR1 SGHRS, CDR2 YFSETQ. CDR3 residues: CASSLERGRGTGELFF. CDR3 DNA: TGCGCCAGCAGCTTGGAAAGGGGGCGCGGCACCGGGGAGCTGTTTTTT.

This clone showed up just a few times. The rearrangement uses TRBV5-4 and TRBJ2-7; 9 positions agree with TRBD1. The length of the CDR3 is 15 residues. CDR1 is SGHNT and CDR2 is YYREEE in the germline V gene (reference sequence). V shed 4 bases and J 4 bases; nucleotides not matched to a gene: 9. CDR3 amino acids: CASSPSQGAHYEQYF. The CDR3 nucleotides read TGTGCCAGCAGCCCATCACAGGGGGCGCATTACGAGCAGTACTTC.

The rearrangement uses TRBV28 and TRBJ2-1, with a weak D call TRBD2 (6 bases). The CDR3 totals 15 residues. Germline CDR1 MDHEN, CDR2 SYDVKM. V was pared by 5 bases and J by 7 bases, with 18 bases between. Here the CDR3 reads CASSPGWEVRNEQFF. The CDR3 DNA is TGTGCCAGCAGTCCCGGGTGGGAGGTGAGGAATGAGCAGTTCTTC.

The rearrangement links TRBV5-4 to TRBJ2-6, with 10 nucleotides matching TRBD1. This CDR3 has 17 residues. In germline, CDR1 is SGHNT, CDR2 YYREEE (reference sequence). After removal of 4 bases from V and 4 bases from J, the junction contained 8 bases not matched to a gene. The CDR3 spells CASSAPGQGTGANVLTF. Written as DNA, the CDR3 is TGTGCCAGCAGCGCTCCGGGACAGGGGACGGGGGCCAACGTCCTGACTTTC.

The sample holds one count of this clone. Other DNA variants within this sample encode the same CDR3. The chain uses TRBV12-3 or TRBV12-4 and TRBJ2-7, with D unclear. Deletions cut 3 bases from V and 4 bases from J, with 4 bases between. CDR3 length equals 11 residues. The CDR3 loop is CASSFLYEQYF. The CDR3 DNA sequence: TGTGCCAGCAGTTTTTTATACGAGCAGTACTTC.

The chain employs TRBV5-1 and TRBJ1-1; unclear D gene. Trimming cost V 0 bases and J 5 bases, with 8 bases left between them. This CDR3 is built from 13 residues. Germline loops: CDR1 SGHRS, CDR2 YFSETQ. DNA for the CDR3: TGCGCCAGCAGCTTGGTTGGGGAGACTGAAGCTTTCTTT. Translating gives CASSLVGETEAFF.

The rearrangement joins TRBV12-5 to TRBJ1-1, with 9 bases aligning to TRBD1. Germline CDR1 is LGHNT and CDR2 is FRNRAP. The CDR3 is made up of 14 amino acids. Losses at the gene ends were 2 bases for V and 4 bases for J; bases not matched to a gene: 2. The DNA of the CDR3 is TGTGCTAGTGGTTTGACAGGGGGCACCACTGAAGCTTTCTTT. Protein: CASGLTGGTTEAFF.

V is TRBV6-2 or TRBV6-3 and J is TRBJ1-5; possible D gene TRBD1, 6 bases. The CDR3 is made up of 14 amino acids. Trimming took 0 bases from V and 7 from J, leaving 10 bases between them. CDR1 is MNHEY and CDR2 is SVGEGT in the germline V gene. The CDR3 here is CASSYSGARQPQHF. The CDR3 region has the DNA TGTGCCAGCAGTTACTCGGGGGCTCGACAGCCCCAGCATTTT.

This chain links TRBV6-2 or TRBV6-3 with TRBJ2-3, with 10 bases lining up with TRBD2. V lost 2 bases, J lost 2 bases, and 10 bases stayed unmatched. The CDR3 length is 18 residues. Germline CDR1 and CDR2: MNHEY and SVGEGT. The CDR3 DNA is TGTGCCAGCAGTTACGCCCCCGAACTAGCGGGGTACACAGATACGCAGTATTTT. Translating gives CASSYAPELAGYTDTQYF.